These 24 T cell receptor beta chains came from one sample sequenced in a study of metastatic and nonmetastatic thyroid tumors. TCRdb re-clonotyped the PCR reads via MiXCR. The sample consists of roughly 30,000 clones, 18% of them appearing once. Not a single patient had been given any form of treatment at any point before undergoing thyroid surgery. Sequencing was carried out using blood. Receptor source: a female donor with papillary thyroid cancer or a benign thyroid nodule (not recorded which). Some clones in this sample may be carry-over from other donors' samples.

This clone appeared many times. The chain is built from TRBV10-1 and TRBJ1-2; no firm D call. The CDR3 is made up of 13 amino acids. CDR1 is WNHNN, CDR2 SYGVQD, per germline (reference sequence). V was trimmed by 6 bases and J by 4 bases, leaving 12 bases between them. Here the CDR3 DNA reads TGCGCCAGCAGCCGAGCGGTCAGCTATGGCTACACCTTC. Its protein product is CASSRAVSYGYTF.

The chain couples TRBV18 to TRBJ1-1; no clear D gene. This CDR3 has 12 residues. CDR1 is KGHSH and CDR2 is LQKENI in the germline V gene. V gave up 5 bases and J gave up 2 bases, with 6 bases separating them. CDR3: CASSNDNTEAFF. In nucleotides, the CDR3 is TGTGCCAGCTCAAACGATAACACTGAAGCTTTCTTT. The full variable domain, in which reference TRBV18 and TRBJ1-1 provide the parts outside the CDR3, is NAGVMQNPRHLVRRRGQEARLRCSPMKGHSHVYWYRQLPEEGLKFMVYLQKENIIDESGMPKERFSAEFPKEGPSILRIQQVVRGDSAAYFCASSNDNTEAFFGQGTRLTVV.

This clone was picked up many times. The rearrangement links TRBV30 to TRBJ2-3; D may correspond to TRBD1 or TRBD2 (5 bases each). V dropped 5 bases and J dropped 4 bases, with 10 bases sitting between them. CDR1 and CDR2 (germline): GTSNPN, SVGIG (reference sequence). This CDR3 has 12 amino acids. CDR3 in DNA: TGTGCCTGGGCAGGGAGTTCAGATACGCAGTATTTT. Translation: CAWAGSSDTQYF.

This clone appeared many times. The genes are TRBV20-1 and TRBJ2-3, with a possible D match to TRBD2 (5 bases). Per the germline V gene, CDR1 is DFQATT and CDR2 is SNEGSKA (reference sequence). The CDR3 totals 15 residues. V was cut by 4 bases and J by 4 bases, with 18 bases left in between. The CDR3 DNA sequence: TGCAGTGCTACCCCCCGGGGAGTGTATTCAGATACGCAGTATTTT. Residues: CSATPRGVYSDTQYF.

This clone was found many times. The CDR3, as DNA: TGTGCCAACCCAGGCCCGCAGGGTGATACGCAGTATTTT. This sequence encodes CANPGPQGDTQYF. The V and J genes are TRBV19 and TRBJ2-3; maybe TRBD1 (5 bases). The CDR3 sequence is 13 residues long. Germline V gene lookup returns CDR1 LNHDA and CDR2 SQIVND (reference sequence). The V end was cut by 10 bases, the J end by 6 bases, with 17 bases between.

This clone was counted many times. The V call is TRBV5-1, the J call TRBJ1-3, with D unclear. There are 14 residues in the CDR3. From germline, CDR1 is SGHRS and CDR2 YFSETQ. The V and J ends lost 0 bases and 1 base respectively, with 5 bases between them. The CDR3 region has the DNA TGCGCCAGCAGCTTGGACGGTTCTGGAAACACCATATATTTT. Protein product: CASSLDGSGNTIYF.

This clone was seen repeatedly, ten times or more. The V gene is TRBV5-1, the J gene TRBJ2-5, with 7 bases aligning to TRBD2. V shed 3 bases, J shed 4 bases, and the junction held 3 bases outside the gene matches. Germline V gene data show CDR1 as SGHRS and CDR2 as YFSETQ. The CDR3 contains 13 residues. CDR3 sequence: CASSSRLAETQYF. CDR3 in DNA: TGCGCCAGCAGCTCTAGACTAGCAGAGACCCAGTACTTC.

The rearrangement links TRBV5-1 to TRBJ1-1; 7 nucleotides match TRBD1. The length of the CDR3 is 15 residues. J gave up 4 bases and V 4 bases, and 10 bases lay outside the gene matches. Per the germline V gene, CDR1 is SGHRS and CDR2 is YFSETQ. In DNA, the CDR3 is TGCGCCAGCAGCGACCTCCAGGGGGACGGCACTGAAGCTTTCTTT. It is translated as CASSDLQGDGTEAFF.

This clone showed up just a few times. CDR3 sequence (DNA): TGTGCCAGCAGCCAAACAGGTTCCTACGAGCAGTACTTC. Residues: CASSQTGSYEQYF. This chain connects TRBV6-1 to TRBJ2-7, with D perhaps matching TRBD1 (5 bases). CDR1 and CDR2 (germline): MNHNS, SASEGT. Deletions cut 6 bases from V and 1 base from J, with 10 bases between. The length of the CDR3 is 13 residues.

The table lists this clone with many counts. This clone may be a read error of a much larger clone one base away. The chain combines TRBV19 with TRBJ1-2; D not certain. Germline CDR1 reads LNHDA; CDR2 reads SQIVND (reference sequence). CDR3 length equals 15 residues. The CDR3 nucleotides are TGTGCCAGTAGTATAGATTCTACGGTCACCTATGGCTACGCCTTC. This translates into CASSIDSTVTYGYAF. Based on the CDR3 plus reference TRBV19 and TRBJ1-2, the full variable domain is DGGITQSPKYLFRKEGQNVTLSCEQNLNHDAMYWYRQDPGQGLRLIYYSQIVNDFQKGDIAEGYSVSREKKESFPLTVTSAQKNPTAFYLCASSIDSTVTYGYAFGSGTRLTVV.

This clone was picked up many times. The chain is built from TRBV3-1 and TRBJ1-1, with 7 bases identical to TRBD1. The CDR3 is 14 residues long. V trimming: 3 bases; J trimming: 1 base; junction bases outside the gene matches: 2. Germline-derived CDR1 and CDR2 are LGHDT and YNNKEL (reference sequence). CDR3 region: CASSHRGRNTEAFF. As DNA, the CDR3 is TGTGCCAGCAGCCACAGGGGGAGGAACACTGAAGCTTTCTTT.

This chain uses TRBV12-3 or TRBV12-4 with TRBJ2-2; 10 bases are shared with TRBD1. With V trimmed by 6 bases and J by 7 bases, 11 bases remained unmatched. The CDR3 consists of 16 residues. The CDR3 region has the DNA TGTGCCAGCAGCCACAGGACAGGGGGTATAAACGGGGAGCTGTTTTTT. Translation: CASSHRTGGINGELFF.

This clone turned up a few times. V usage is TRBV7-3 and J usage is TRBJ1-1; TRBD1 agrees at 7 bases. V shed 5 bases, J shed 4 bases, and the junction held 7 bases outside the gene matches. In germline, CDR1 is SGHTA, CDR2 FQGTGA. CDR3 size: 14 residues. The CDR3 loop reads CASSRGTESTEAFF. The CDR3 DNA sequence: TGTGCCAGCAGCCGCGGGACAGAGAGCACTGAAGCTTTCTTT.

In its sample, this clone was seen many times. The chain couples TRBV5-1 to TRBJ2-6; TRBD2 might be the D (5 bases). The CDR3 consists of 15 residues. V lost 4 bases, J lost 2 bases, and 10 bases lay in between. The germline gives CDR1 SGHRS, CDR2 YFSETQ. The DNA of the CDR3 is TGCGCCAGCAGCATCCTCGGGACTGGGGCCAACGTCCTGACTTTC. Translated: CASSILGTGANVLTF. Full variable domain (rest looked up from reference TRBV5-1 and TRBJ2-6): KAGVTQTPRYLIKTRGQQVTLSCSPISGHRSVSWYQQTPGQGLQFLFEYFSETQRNKGNFPGRFSGRQFSNSRSEMNVSTLELGDSALYLCASSILGTGANVLTFGAGSRLTVL.

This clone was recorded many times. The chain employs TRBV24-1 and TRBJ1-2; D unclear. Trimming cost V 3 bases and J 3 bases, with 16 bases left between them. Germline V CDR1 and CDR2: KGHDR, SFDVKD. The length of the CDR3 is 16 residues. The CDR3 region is CATSDTRGGKDYGYTF. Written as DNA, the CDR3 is TGTGCCACCAGTGATACTCGGGGAGGGAAGGACTATGGCTACACCTTC.

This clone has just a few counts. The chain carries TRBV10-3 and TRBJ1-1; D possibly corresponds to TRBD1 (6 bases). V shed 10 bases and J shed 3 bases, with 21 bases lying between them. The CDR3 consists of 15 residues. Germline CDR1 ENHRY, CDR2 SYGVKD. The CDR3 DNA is TGTGCCACGAACCCGATGACGGGGGGCGACACTGAAGCTTTCTTT. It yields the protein CATNPMTGGDTEAFF.

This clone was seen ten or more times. CDR3 DNA sequence: TGTGCCAGCAGCGCGGGAGCGCGGAGCACAGATACGCAGTATTTT. This sequence encodes CASSAGARSTDTQYF. The chain recombines TRBV11-2 with TRBJ2-3; 7 nucleotides agree with TRBD2. The CDR3 runs 15 residues. J was trimmed by 0 bases and V by 5 bases; bases with no gene match: 5. Germline V gives CDR1 SGHAT, CDR2 FQNNGV.

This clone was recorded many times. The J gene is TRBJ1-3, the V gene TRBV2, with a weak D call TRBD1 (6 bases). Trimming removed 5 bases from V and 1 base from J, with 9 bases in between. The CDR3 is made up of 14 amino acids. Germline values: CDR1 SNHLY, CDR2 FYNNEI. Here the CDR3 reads CASSWTVSGNTIYF. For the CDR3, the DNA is TGTGCCAGCAGTTGGACAGTTTCTGGAAACACCATATATTTT.

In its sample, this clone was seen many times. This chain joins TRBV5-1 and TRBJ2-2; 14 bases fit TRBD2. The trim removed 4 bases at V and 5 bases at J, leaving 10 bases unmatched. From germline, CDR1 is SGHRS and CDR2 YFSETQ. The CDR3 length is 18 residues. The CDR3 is CASSGPGTSGSQTGELFF. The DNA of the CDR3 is TGCGCCAGCAGCGGACCTGGGACTAGCGGGAGTCAAACCGGGGAGCTGTTTTTT.

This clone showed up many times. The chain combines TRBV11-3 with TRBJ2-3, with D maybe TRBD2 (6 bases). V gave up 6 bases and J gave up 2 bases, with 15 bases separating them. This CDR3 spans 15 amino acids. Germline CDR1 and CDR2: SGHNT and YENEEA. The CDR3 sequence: CASRMGGMFTDTQYF. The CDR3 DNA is TGTGCCAGCAGAATGGGCGGGATGTTCACAGATACGCAGTATTTT.

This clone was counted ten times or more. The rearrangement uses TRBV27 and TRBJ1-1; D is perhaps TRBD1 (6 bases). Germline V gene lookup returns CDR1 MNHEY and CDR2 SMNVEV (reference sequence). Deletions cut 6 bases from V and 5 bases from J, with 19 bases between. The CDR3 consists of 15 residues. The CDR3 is CASRRVTRGGTEAFF. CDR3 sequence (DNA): TGTGCCAGCAGAAGGGTCACCAGGGGAGGTACTGAAGCTTTCTTT.

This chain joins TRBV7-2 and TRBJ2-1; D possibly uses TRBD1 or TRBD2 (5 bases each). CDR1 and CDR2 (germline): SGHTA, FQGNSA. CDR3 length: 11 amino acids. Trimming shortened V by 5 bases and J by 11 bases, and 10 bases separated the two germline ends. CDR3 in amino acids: CASSGGRKQFF. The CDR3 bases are TGTGCCAGCAGCGGGGGACGCAAGCAGTTCTTC.

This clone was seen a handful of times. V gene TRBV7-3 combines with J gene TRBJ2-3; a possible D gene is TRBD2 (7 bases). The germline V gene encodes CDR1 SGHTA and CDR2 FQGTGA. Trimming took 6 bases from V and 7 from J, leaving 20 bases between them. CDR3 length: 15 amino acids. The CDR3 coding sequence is TGTGCCAGCAGTTGGACTAGAGGGGGGGCTAATACGCAGTATTTT. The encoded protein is CASSWTRGGANTQYF. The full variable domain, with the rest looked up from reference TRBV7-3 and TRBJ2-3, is GAGVSQTPSNKVTEKGKYVELRCDPISGHTALYWYRQSLGQGPEFLIYFQGTGAADDSGLPNDRFFAVRPEGSVSTLKIQRTERGDSAVYLCASSWTRGGANTQYFGPGTRLTVL.

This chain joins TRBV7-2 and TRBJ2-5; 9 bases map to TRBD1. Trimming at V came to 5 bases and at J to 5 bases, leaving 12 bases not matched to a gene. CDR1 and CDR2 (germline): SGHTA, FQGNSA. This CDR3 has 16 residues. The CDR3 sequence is CASSDYRGPRLETQYF. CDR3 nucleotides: TGTGCCAGCAGCGACTACAGGGGGCCGCGTTTGGAGACCCAGTACTTC.